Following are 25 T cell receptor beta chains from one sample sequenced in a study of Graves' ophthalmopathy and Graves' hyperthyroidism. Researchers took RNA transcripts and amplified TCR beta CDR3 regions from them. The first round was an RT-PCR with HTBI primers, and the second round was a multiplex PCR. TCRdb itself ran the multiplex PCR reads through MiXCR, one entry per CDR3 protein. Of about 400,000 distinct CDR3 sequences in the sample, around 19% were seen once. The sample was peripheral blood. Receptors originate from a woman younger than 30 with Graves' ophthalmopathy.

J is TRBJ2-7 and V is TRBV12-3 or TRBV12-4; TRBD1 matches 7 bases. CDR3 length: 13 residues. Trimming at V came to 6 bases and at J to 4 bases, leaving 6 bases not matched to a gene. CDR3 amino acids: CASRGDSLYEQYF. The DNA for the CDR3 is TGTGCCAGCAGGGGGGACAGTTTGTACGAGCAGTACTTC.

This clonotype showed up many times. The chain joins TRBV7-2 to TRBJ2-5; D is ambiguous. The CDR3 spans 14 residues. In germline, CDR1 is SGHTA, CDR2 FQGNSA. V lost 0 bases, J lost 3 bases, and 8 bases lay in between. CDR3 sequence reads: CASSLAPAEETQYF. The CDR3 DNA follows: TGTGCCAGCAGCTTAGCGCCGGCAGAAGAGACCCAGTACTTC. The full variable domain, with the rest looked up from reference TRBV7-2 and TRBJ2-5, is GAGVSQSPSNKVTEKGKDVELRCDPISGHTALYWYRQSLGQGLEFLIYFQGNSAPDKSGLPSDRFSAERTGGSVSTLTIQRTQQEDSAVYLCASSLAPAEETQYFGPGTRLLVL.

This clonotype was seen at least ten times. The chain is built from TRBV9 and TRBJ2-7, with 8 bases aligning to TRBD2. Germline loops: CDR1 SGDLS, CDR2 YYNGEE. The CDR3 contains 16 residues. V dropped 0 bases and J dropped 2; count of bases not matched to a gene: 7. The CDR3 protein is CASSVEPSGGPYEQYF. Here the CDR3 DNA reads TGTGCCAGCAGCGTAGAGCCCAGCGGGGGCCCCTACGAGCAGTACTTC.

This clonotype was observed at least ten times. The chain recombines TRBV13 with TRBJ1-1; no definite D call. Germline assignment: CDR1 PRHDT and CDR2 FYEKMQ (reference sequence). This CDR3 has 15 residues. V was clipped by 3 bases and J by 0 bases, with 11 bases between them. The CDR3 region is CASSFTSSLNTEAFF. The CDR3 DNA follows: TGTGCCAGCAGCTTCACTAGCAGCTTGAACACTGAAGCTTTCTTT. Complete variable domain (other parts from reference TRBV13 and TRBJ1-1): AAGVIQSPRHLIKEKRETATLKCYPIPRHDTVYWYQQGPGQDPQFLISFYEKMQSDKGSIPDRFSAQQFSDYHSELNMSSLELGDSALYFCASSFTSSLNTEAFFGQGTRLTVV.

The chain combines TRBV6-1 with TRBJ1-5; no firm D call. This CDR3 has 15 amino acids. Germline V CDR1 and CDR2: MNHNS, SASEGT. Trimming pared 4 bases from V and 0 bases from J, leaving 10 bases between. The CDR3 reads CASSAQSDSNQPQHF. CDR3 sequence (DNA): TGTGCCAGCAGTGCCCAATCGGATAGCAATCAGCCCCAGCATTTT.

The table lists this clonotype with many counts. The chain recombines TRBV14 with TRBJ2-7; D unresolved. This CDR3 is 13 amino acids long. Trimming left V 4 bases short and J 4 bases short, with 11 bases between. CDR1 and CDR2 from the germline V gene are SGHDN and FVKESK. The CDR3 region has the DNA TGTGCCAGCAGCCGATACAACGGTTACGAGCAGTACTTC. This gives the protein CASSRYNGYEQYF.

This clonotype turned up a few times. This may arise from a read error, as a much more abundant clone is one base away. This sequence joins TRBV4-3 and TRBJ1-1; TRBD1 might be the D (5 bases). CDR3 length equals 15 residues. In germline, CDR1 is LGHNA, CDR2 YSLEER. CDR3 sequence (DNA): TGCGCCAGCAGCAAGTCCGGAGGGGTCGGCACTGAAGTTTTCTTT. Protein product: CASSKSGGVGTEVFF.

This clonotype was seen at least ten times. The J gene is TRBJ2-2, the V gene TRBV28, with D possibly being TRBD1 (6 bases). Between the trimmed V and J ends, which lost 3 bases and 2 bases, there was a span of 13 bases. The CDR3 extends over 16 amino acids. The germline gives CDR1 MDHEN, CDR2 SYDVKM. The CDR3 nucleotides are TGTGCCAGCAGTTTTGTCAGGGGACGAAACACCGGGGAGCTGTTTTTT. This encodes CASSFVRGRNTGELFF.

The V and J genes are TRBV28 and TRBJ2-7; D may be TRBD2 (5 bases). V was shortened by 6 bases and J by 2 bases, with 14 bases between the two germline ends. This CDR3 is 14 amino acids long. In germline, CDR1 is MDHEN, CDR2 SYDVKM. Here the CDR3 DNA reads TGTGCCAGCAGGCTCCTCGGGATCGCCTACGAGCAGTACTTC. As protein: CASRLLGIAYEQYF.

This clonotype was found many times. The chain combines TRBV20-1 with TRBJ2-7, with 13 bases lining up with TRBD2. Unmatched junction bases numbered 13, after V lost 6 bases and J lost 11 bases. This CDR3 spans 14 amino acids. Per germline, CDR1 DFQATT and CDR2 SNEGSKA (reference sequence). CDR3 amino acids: CSASLGTSGNSEYF. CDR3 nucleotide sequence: TGCAGTGCCTCTTTGGGGACTAGCGGGAACAGCGAGTACTTC.

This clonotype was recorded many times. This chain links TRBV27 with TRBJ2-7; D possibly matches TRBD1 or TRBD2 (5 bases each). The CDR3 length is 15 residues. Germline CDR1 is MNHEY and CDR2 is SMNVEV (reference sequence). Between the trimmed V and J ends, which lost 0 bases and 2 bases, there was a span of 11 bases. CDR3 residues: CASSLSRVGAYEQYF. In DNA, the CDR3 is TGTGCCAGCAGTTTATCGCGTGTGGGGGCCTACGAGCAGTACTTC.

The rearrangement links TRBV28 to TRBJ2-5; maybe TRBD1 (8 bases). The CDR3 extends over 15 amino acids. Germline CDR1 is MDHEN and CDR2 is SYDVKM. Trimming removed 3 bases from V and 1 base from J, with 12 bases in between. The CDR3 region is CASSLRGTGQETQYF. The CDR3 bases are TGTGCCAGCAGTTTGCGGGGGACAGGCCAAGAGACCCAGTACTTC.

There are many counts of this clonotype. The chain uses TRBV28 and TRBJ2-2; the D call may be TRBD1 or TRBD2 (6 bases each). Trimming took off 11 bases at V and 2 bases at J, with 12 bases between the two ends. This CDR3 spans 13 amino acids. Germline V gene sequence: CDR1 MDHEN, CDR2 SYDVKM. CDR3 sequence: CAYREANTGELFF. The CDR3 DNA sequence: TGTGCCTACAGGGAGGCAAACACCGGGGAGCTGTTTTTT.

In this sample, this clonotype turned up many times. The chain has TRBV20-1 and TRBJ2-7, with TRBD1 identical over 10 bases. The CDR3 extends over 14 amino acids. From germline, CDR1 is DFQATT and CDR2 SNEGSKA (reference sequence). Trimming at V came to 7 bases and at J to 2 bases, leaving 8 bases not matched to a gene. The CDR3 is CSVTGTGVPYEQYF. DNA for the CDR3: TGCAGTGTCACCGGGACAGGGGTTCCCTACGAGCAGTACTTC.

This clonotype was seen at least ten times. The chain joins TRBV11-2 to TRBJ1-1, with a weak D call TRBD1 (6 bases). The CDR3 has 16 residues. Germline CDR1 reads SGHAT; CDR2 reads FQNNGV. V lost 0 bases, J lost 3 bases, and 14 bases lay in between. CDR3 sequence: CASSLEGGPPDTEAFF. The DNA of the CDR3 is TGTGCCAGCAGCTTAGAAGGGGGTCCGCCGGACACTGAAGCTTTCTTT.

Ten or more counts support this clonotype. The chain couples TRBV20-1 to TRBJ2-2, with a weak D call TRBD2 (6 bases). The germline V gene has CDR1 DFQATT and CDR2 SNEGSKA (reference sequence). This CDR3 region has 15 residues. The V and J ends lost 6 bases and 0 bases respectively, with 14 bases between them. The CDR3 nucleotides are TGCAGTGCGTTGGGACTCCGGACGAACACCGGGGAGCTGTTTTTT. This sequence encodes CSALGLRTNTGELFF.

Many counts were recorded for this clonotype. The CDR3 region has the DNA TGTGCCAGCGGACCCCGGGGGAGACTCCGCTACGAGCAGTACTTC. Translated, it gives CASGPRGRLRYEQYF. This chain links TRBV6-2 or TRBV6-3 with TRBJ2-7, with D perhaps matching TRBD2 (6 bases). Between the trimmed V and J ends, which lost 8 bases and 3 bases, there was a span of 20 bases. The CDR3 has 15 amino acids. Germline CDR1 reads MNHEY; CDR2 reads SVGEGT.

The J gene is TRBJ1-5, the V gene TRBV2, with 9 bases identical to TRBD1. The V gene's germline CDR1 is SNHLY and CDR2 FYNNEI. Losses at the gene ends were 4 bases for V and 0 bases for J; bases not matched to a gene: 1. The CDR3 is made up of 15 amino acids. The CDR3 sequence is CASSGTGASNQPQHF. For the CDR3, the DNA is TGTGCCAGCAGTGGGACAGGGGCTAGCAATCAGCCCCAGCATTTT.

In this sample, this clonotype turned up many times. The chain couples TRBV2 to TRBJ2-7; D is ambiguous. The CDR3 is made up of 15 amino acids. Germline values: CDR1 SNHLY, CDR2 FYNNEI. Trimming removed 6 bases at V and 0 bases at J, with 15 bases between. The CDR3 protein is CASRQPSGYSYEQYF. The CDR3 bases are TGTGCCAGCAGACAACCTAGTGGCTACTCCTACGAGCAGTACTTC.

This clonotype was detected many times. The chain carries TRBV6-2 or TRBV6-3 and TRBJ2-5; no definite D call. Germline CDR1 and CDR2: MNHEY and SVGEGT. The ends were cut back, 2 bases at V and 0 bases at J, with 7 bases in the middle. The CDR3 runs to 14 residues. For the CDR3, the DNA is TGTGCCAGCAGTTACGTTCAGAACCAAGAGACCCAGTACTTC. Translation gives CASSYVQNQETQYF.

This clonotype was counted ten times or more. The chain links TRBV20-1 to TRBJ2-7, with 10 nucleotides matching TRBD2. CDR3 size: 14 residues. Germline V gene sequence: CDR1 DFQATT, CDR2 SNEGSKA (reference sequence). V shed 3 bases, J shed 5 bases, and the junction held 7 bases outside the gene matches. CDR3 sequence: CSASTLAGAHEQYF. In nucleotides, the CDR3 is TGCAGTGCTAGTACGCTAGCGGGAGCCCACGAGCAGTACTTC.

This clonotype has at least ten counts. CDR3 bases: TGTGCCAGCAGTTCCTCATCCCGACTCGATTTGGGCTCCTACGAGCAGTACTTC. Protein sequence: CASSSSSRLDLGSYEQYF. The chain couples TRBV6-2 or TRBV6-3 to TRBJ2-7; D call uncertain. Per the germline V gene, CDR1 is MNHEY and CDR2 is SVGEGT. Trimming took off 4 bases at V and 0 bases at J, with 22 bases between the two ends. The CDR3 covers 18 residues.

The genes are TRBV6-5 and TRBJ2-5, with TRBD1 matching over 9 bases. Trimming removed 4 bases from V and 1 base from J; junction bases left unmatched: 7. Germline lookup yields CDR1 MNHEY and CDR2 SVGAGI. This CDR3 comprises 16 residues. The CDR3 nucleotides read TGTGCCAGCAGTTCCCCGGGACAGGGCCCCCAAGAGACCCAGTACTTC. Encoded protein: CASSSPGQGPQETQYF.

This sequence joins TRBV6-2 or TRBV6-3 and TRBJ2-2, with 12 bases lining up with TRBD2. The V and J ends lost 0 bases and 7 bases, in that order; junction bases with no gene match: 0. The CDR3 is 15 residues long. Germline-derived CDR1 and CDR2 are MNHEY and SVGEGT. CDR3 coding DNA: TGTGCCAGCAGTTACTCGACTAGCGGGAGCGGGGAGCTGTTTTTT. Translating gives CASSYSTSGSGELFF.

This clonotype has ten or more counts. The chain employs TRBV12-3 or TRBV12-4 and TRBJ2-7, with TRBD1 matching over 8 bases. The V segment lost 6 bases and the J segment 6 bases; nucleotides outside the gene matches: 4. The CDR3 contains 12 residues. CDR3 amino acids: CASSEQGGEQYF. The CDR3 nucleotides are TGTGCCAGCAGCGAACAGGGGGGCGAGCAGTACTTC.